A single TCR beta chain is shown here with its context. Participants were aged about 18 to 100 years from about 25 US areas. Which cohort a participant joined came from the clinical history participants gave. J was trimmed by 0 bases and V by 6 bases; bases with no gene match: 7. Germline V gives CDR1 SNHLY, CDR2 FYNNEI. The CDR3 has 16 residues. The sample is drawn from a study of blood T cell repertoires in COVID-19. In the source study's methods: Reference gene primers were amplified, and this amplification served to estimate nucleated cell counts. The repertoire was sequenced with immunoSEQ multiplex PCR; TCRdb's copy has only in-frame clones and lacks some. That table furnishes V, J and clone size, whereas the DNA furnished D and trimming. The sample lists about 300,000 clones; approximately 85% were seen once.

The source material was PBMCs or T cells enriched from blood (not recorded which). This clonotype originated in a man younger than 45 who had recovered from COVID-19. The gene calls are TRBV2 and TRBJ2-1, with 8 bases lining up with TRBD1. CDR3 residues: CASRGQGFFSYNEQFF. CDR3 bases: TGTGCCAGCAGAGGACAGGGCTTTTTCTCCTACAATGAGCAGTTCTTC.